Listed here are 32 T cell receptor beta chains from one sample, sequenced in a study of cytomegalovirus exposure and HLA in healthy donors. Primers: 60 Vbeta forward and 13 Jbeta reverse. Assay used: immunoSEQ multiplex PCR; TCRdb lists only in-frame clones, some missing. The sample includes around 94,000 clones, around 84% seen only once; the top ten take approximately 4.2%. The specimen was PBMCs. The origin of the receptors is a woman between 40 and 50 years old in good health and CMV-seropositive.

The rearrangement joins TRBV27 to TRBJ1-1; D gene unclear. CDR1 MNHEY and CDR2 SMNVEV come from the germline V gene (reference sequence). The V gene lost 3 bases and the J gene lost 1 base, with 6 bases spanning the gap. The CDR3 is made up of 13 amino acids. CDR3 DNA sequence: TGTGCCAGCAGTTTTCAGAAGAACACTGAAGCTTTCTTT. This sequence encodes CASSFQKNTEAFF.

The V call is TRBV11-3, the J call TRBJ2-1, with D possibly TRBD1 on 6 matching bases. The CDR3 is 16 residues long. Germline-derived CDR1 and CDR2 are SGHNT and YENEEA. The V gene lost 4 bases and the J gene lost 3 bases, with 16 bases spanning the gap. The CDR3 nucleotides read TGTGCCAGCAGCTCAAACAGGGAATCCCACTACAATGAGCAGTTCTTC. Its translation: CASSSNRESHYNEQFF.

This chain uses TRBV4-1 with TRBJ2-5; 7 nucleotides agree with TRBD2. The J call may be mistaken, given a closer DNA end match to TRBJ2-7. The CDR3 is 17 amino acids. CDR1 is MGHRA and CDR2 is YSYEKL in the germline V gene. CDR3 region: CASSQESRGSPSYEQYF. The CDR3 DNA is TGCGCCAGCAGCCAAGAGTCTCGCGGGAGTCCCTCCTACGAGCAGTACTTC.

The chain has TRBV27 and TRBJ1-4, with 8 nucleotides matching TRBD1. Looked up from germline, CDR1 is MNHEY and CDR2 is SMNVEV (reference sequence). The CDR3 sequence is 17 residues long. V gave up 6 bases and J gave up 11 bases; unmatched junction bases: 20. CDR3 sequence reads: CASRRFIDRGKQDKLFF. The CDR3 coding sequence is TGTGCCAGCAGACGTTTCATTGACAGGGGCAAACAGGACAAACTGTTTTTT.

This chain joins TRBV5-4 and TRBJ2-2, with TRBD2 matching 7 bases. Losses at the gene ends were 3 bases for V and 4 bases for J; bases not matched to a gene: 6. In germline, CDR1 is SGHNT, CDR2 YYREEE (reference sequence). This CDR3 is 15 amino acids long. The CDR3 nucleotides read TGTGCCAGCAGCTCACACAGCGGGGCCACCGGGGAGCTGTTTTTT. It encodes CASSSHSGATGELFF.

The chain couples TRBV9 to TRBJ1-3; TRBD1 aligns across 9 bases. Germline trimming cut 1 base from V and 3 bases from J; bases unmatched to any gene: 5. Germline lookup yields CDR1 SGDLS and CDR2 YYNGEE. This CDR3 region has 16 residues. The CDR3 loop reads CASSVLGDRVGNTIYF. The CDR3 DNA follows: TGTGCCAGCAGCGTACTGGGGGACAGGGTTGGAAACACCATATATTTT.

By proportion, this clone is medium-sized. The chain has TRBV7-9 and TRBJ2-7; D unresolved. Germline assignment: CDR1 SEHNR and CDR2 FQNEAQ (reference sequence). The CDR3 contains 12 residues. Trimming removed 6 bases from V and 6 bases from J, with 12 bases in between. The CDR3 is CASSFLAVEQYF. The CDR3 DNA reads TGTGCCAGCAGTTTCTTGGCGGTCGAGCAGTACTTC.

The chain joins TRBV29-1 to TRBJ2-2; maybe TRBD1 (6 bases). The CDR3 sequence is 14 residues long. Germline values: CDR1 SQVTM, CDR2 ANQGSEA. The V gene lost 5 bases and the J gene lost 2 bases, with 12 bases spanning the gap. DNA for the CDR3: TGCAGCGTTCTAAAGGACAGAAACACCGGGGAGCTGTTTTTT. It yields the protein CSVLKDRNTGELFF.

V gene TRBV5-1 combines with J gene TRBJ2-7; 10 nucleotides agree with TRBD2. Per the germline V gene, CDR1 is SGHRS and CDR2 is YFSETQ. The CDR3 contains 15 residues. Germline trimming cut 4 bases from V and 2 bases from J; bases unmatched to any gene: 6. CDR3 coding DNA: TGCGCCAGCAGCAAACGGACTAGCGGAACCTACGAGCAGTACTTC. Translated: CASSKRTSGTYEQYF. The variable domain in full, with the rest retrieved from reference TRBV5-1 and TRBJ2-7, is KAGVTQTPRYLIKTRGQQVTLSCSPISGHRSVSWYQQTPGQGLQFLFEYFSETQRNKGNFPGRFSGRQFSNSRSEMNVSTLELGDSALYLCASSKRTSGTYEQYFGPGTRLTVT.

The CDR3: CSVGVQVGNQPQHF. CDR3 nucleotide sequence: TGCAGCGTTGGAGTACAGGTGGGGAATCAGCCCCAGCATTTT. The V and J genes are TRBV29-1 and TRBJ1-5; a possible D gene is TRBD1 (5 bases). Trimming pared 4 bases from V and 4 bases from J, leaving 14 bases between. Germline loops: CDR1 SQVTM, CDR2 ANQGSEA. The CDR3 consists of 14 residues.

The table lists this clone with many counts. The rearrangement joins TRBV2 to TRBJ2-7, with D maybe TRBD1 (5 bases). The CDR3 totals 12 residues. The germline V gene has CDR1 SNHLY and CDR2 FYNNEI. The ends were cut back, 6 bases at V and 4 bases at J, with 10 bases in the middle. The chain's CDR3 is CASRATGYEQYF. The CDR3 nucleotides read TGTGCCAGCAGAGCTACAGGTTACGAGCAGTACTTC.

The rearrangement joins TRBV6-5 to TRBJ2-7; 7 nucleotides align to TRBD1. This CDR3 is 14 amino acids long. Looked up from germline, CDR1 is MNHEY and CDR2 is SVGAGI. J gave up 3 bases and V 2 bases, and 4 bases lay outside the gene matches. In DNA form, the CDR3 reads TGTGCCAGCAGTTACGGCCACAGGGGCTACGAGCAGTACTTC. Translated, it gives CASSYGHRGYEQYF.

The rearrangement links TRBV19 to TRBJ2-7; 9 positions agree with TRBD1. Trimming cost V 7 bases and J 6 bases; bases outside gene matches: 10. Germline CDR1 reads LNHDA; CDR2 reads SQIVND (reference sequence). CDR3 size: 14 residues. Here the CDR3 reads CASTPGQGTIEQYF. As DNA, the CDR3 is TGTGCCAGTACCCCGGGACAGGGTACAATCGAGCAGTACTTC.

J is TRBJ1-2 and V is TRBV5-4, with 7 bases fitting TRBD1. The V gene end was trimmed by 6 bases and the J gene end by 6 bases; junction bases not matched to a gene: 17. This CDR3 spans 16 amino acids. Germline-derived CDR1 and CDR2 are SGHNT and YYREEE (reference sequence). The CDR3 DNA reads TGTGCCAGCACCCTCAAGGGTCGACAGGGAATTAATGGCTACACCTTC. Translated, it gives CASTLKGRQGINGYTF.

The genes are TRBV11-2 and TRBJ2-5; 7 bases agree with TRBD1. The J call may be mistaken, given a closer DNA end match to TRBJ2-7. The germline gives CDR1 SGHAT, CDR2 FQNNGV. This CDR3 contains 15 residues. The CDR3 bases are TGTGCCAGCAGCTTGAGTAGGGACAGCTACTACGAGCAGTACTTC. Protein sequence: CASSLSRDSYYEQYF.

This sequence joins TRBV29-1 and TRBJ1-1; D unresolved. The CDR3 is made up of 13 amino acids. Germline lookup yields CDR1 SQVTM and CDR2 ANQGSEA. V lost 0 bases and J lost 0, with 5 bases in between. The CDR3 here is CSVEEQMNTEAFF. The DNA for the CDR3 is TGCAGCGTTGAAGAGCAGATGAACACTGAAGCTTTCTTT.

V usage is TRBV7-2 and J usage is TRBJ2-1; 10 bases are shared with TRBD2. The CDR3 is 15 residues long. The V segment lost 1 base and the J segment 6 bases; nucleotides outside the gene matches: 3. Germline loops: CDR1 SGHTA, CDR2 FQGNSA. For the CDR3, the DNA is TGTGCCAGCAGCTTAGGACTAGCGGGCCTCAATGAGCAGTTCTTC. The encoded protein is CASSLGLAGLNEQFF.

This clone showed up just once. The chain links TRBV18 to TRBJ2-6; 7 bases align to TRBD1. This CDR3 has 17 amino acids. J gave up 2 bases and V 3 bases, and 7 bases lay outside the gene matches. Germline CDR1 is KGHSH and CDR2 is LQKENI. Here the CDR3 DNA reads TGTGCCAGCTCACCTCGACAGGGATTTGCTGGGGCCAACGTCCTGACTTTC. Encoded protein: CASSPRQGFAGANVLTF.

This clone was recorded once. V is TRBV13 and J is TRBJ1-1; TRBD1 aligns across 7 bases. The CDR3 extends over 13 amino acids. Trimming removed 5 bases from V and 3 bases from J; junction bases left unmatched: 3. Germline assignment: CDR1 PRHDT and CDR2 FYEKMQ (reference sequence). DNA of the CDR3: TGTGCCAGCAGCCCAGGGGGTGACACTGAAGCTTTCTTT. Its translation is CASSPGGDTEAFF.

The chain has TRBV10-3 and TRBJ2-3; a weak D match, TRBD2 (5 bases). V was clipped by 0 bases and J by 1 base, with 8 bases between them. Germline lookup yields CDR1 ENHRY and CDR2 SYGVKD. This CDR3 is built from 15 residues. Here the CDR3 DNA reads TGTGCCATCAGTGAGTCGACCGGGGGCACAGATACGCAGTATTTT. It specifies CAISESTGGTDTQYF.

In DNA, the CDR3 is TGTGCCAGCAGCCAAGCGGACAGGGACCTCTATGGCTACACCTTC. This translates into CASSQADRDLYGYTF. The chain couples TRBV4-2 to TRBJ1-2, with TRBD1 identical over 8 bases. With V trimmed by 1 base and J by 4 bases, 5 bases remained unmatched. The CDR3 consists of 15 residues. CDR1 is LGHNA, CDR2 YNFKEQ, per germline.

This clone came up a few times. V and J are TRBV19 and TRBJ1-5; D ambiguous. The CDR3 length is 15 residues. The V end lost 10 bases, the J end lost 6 bases, and 22 bases lay between the germline ends. Germline V gives CDR1 LNHDA, CDR2 SQIVND (reference sequence). CDR3 sequence reads: CATEREHRLSQPQHF. CDR3 sequence (DNA): TGTGCCACTGAGCGGGAACATCGCTTGAGTCAGCCCCAGCATTTT.

The table lists this clone with a count of one. The V call is TRBV7-2, the J call TRBJ1-5; no clear D. Trimming shortened V by 5 bases and J by 5 bases, and 13 bases separated the two germline ends. CDR3 size: 14 residues. Germline CDR1 SGHTA, CDR2 FQGNSA. The CDR3 coding sequence is TGTGCCAGCAGCCCCACGGGGAGAGATCAGCCCCAGCATTTT. It yields the protein CASSPTGRDQPQHF.

This chain links TRBV28 with TRBJ1-3; D uncertain. V was cut by 6 bases and J by 0 bases, with 12 bases left in between. Germline lookup yields CDR1 MDHEN and CDR2 SYDVKM. The CDR3 is 15 residues long. The CDR3 bases are TGTGCCAGCAGAACTGTACGGGACTCTGGAAACACCATATATTTT. Residues: CASRTVRDSGNTIYF.

This rearrangement joins TRBV27 to TRBJ2-5; perhaps TRBD1 as D (6 bases). The V end was cut by 3 bases, the J end by 5 bases, with 10 bases between. Germline assignment: CDR1 MNHEY and CDR2 SMNVEV (reference sequence). This CDR3 is 13 amino acids long. CDR3 sequence: CASSFSGVETQYF. The CDR3 DNA is TGTGCCAGCAGTTTTTCAGGGGTGGAGACCCAGTACTTC.

The gene calls are TRBV15 and TRBJ1-1; no definite D call. The V end was cut by 0 bases, the J end by 6 bases, with 8 bases between. The CDR3 consists of 13 residues. Germline lookup yields CDR1 LNHNV and CDR2 YYDKDF (reference sequence). As DNA, the CDR3 is TGTGCCACCAGCAGAGATAAAAGAGCTGAAGCTTTCTTT. Its translation is CATSRDKRAEAFF.

The rearrangement joins TRBV7-9 to TRBJ1-5, with TRBD1 identical over 7 bases. Germline V gene sequence: CDR1 SEHNR, CDR2 FQNEAQ (reference sequence). J lost 0 bases, V lost 3 bases, and 2 bases had no gene match. The CDR3 length is 15 residues. The CDR3 loop is CASSFGDSSNQPQHF. CDR3 bases: TGTGCCAGCAGCTTCGGGGACAGTAGCAATCAGCCCCAGCATTTT.

The rearrangement links TRBV10-3 to TRBJ2-7, with D unresolved. The CDR3 runs 14 residues. Germline V gene lookup returns CDR1 ENHRY and CDR2 SYGVKD. Trimming stripped 3 bases from V and 3 bases from J, with 12 bases between. CDR3 region: CAISDESLGYEQYF. DNA for the CDR3: TGTGCCATCAGTGATGAGAGTCTTGGCTACGAGCAGTACTTC.

This clone was recorded only once. The genes are TRBV10-2 and TRBJ2-2; 8 nucleotides line up with TRBD2. Germline CDR1 is WSHSY and CDR2 is SAAADI. The CDR3 is 16 residues long. V lost 5 bases, J lost 4 bases, and 9 bases stayed unmatched. CDR3: CASSRGGPSGTGELFF. The CDR3 region has the DNA TGCGCCAGCAGTCGGGGGGGTCCATCGGGCACCGGGGAGCTGTTTTTT.

The chain employs TRBV5-1 and TRBJ2-7; the match to TRBD2 covers 10 bases. The ends lost 2 bases at V and 2 bases at J; junction bases unmatched: 4. Germline CDR1 and CDR2: SGHRS and YFSETQ. The CDR3 has 15 amino acids. The CDR3 reads CASSFQREGTYEQYF. CDR3 bases: TGCGCCAGCAGCTTCCAGCGGGAGGGCACCTACGAGCAGTACTTC.

This rearrangement joins TRBV6-5 to TRBJ1-1; D possibly corresponds to TRBD1 (6 bases). The germline gives CDR1 MNHEY, CDR2 SVGAGI. V was pared by 0 bases and J by 4 bases, with 12 bases between. This CDR3 comprises 15 residues. DNA of the CDR3: TGTGCCAGCAGTTACTCCCACGACAGGACCACTGAAGCTTTCTTT. It specifies CASSYSHDRTTEAFF.

This clone came up a few times. This chain joins TRBV9 and TRBJ2-2; 7 bases match TRBD1. V was pared by 4 bases and J by 6 bases, with 9 bases of the junction left unmatched. The CDR3 is made up of 15 amino acids. The V gene's germline CDR1 is SGDLS and CDR2 YYNGEE. CDR3 in amino acids: CASSPWDSNSGELFF. CDR3 DNA: TGTGCCAGCAGCCCCTGGGACAGCAATTCCGGGGAGCTGTTTTTT.